One sample yielded the 18 T cell receptor beta chains listed below, sequenced in a study of OX40 agonist ivuxolimab in advanced cancers. Method: immunoSEQ multiplex PCR; TCRdb's copy keeps in-frame clones and lacks some. The sample contains around 60,000 clones, approximately 91% of which appear only once. The source material was CD4+ or CD8+ T cells sorted from blood, sampled in a trial of the OX40 agonist ivuxolimab. These receptors all come from an adult with an advanced solid tumor such as melanoma, head and neck, liver or kidney cancer.

V and J are TRBV7-8 and TRBJ1-4; unclear D gene. The CDR3 has 14 residues. The ends were cut back, 2 bases at V and 7 bases at J, with 11 bases in the middle. From germline, CDR1 is SGHVS and CDR2 FQNEAQ. CDR3 sequence (DNA): TGTGCCAGCAGCTTAAAACGATCTGGTGAAAAACTGTTTTTT. Amino acid sequence: CASSLKRSGEKLFF.

The chain combines TRBV28 with TRBJ2-2; 7 bases are shared with TRBD2. The CDR3 has 14 residues. Germline-derived CDR1 and CDR2 are MDHEN and SYDVKM. V dropped 5 bases and J dropped 6; count of bases not matched to a gene: 6. CDR3 residues: CASSPGLGPGELFF. The CDR3 coding sequence is TGTGCCAGCAGTCCCGGACTAGGTCCCGGGGAGCTGTTTTTT. The whole variable domain, remainder taken from reference TRBV28 and TRBJ2-2, is DVKVTQSSRYLVKRTGEKVFLECVQDMDHENMFWYRQDPGLGLRLIYFSYDVKMKEKGDIPEGYSVSREKKERFSLILESASTNQTSMYLCASSPGLGPGELFFGEGSRLTVL.

The chain recombines TRBV15 with TRBJ2-7, with D perhaps matching TRBD1 (6 bases). Germline-derived CDR1 and CDR2 are LNHNV and YYDKDF (reference sequence). The V gene lost 2 bases and the J gene lost 0 bases, with 14 bases spanning the gap. The CDR3 runs to 16 residues. In nucleotides, the CDR3 is TGTGCCACCAGCAGATCCCGGGACATCGGCTCCTACGAGCAGTACTTC. Translating it yields CATSRSRDIGSYEQYF.

The chain recombines TRBV6-5 with TRBJ1-6; 7 positions agree with TRBD1. CDR3 length: 16 amino acids. The germline gives CDR1 MNHEY, CDR2 SVGAGI. Unmatched junction bases numbered 10, after V lost 4 bases and J lost 7 bases. CDR3 in DNA: TGTGCCAGCAGTTCGAGACCGGGACAGCGAAATTCACCCCTCCACTTT. The encoded protein is CASSSRPGQRNSPLHF.

The V call is TRBV9, the J call TRBJ2-7, with 7 positions matching TRBD1. V lost 0 bases and J lost 3; bases outside the gene matches: 6. Per the germline V gene, CDR1 is SGDLS and CDR2 is YYNGEE. There are 15 residues in the CDR3. The CDR3 DNA reads TGTGCCAGCAGCGTAGCTTGGGACAGCCGCTACGAGCAGTACTTC. This sequence encodes CASSVAWDSRYEQYF.

This sequence joins TRBV4-3 and TRBJ2-3; D is undetermined. The V gene's germline CDR1 is LGHNA and CDR2 YSLEER. This CDR3 region has 13 residues. The V gene lost 4 bases and the J gene lost 7 bases, with 12 bases spanning the gap. CDR3: CASSLPTPHTQYF. For the CDR3, the DNA is TGCGCCAGCAGCCTCCCTACCCCCCATACGCAGTATTTT.

V usage is TRBV6-5 and J usage is TRBJ2-5; D gene uncertain. V gave up 2 bases and J gave up 8 bases, with 6 bases separating them. The CDR3 spans 11 residues. The germline V gene encodes CDR1 MNHEY and CDR2 SVGAGI. CDR3 sequence reads: CASSYDFTQYF. DNA of the CDR3: TGTGCCAGCAGTTACGATTTCACCCAGTACTTC.

This clone was seen a few times. The chain links TRBV30 to TRBJ1-1; no clear D gene. V was trimmed by 2 bases and J by 4 bases, leaving 5 bases between them. CDR3 length: 11 residues. Germline CDR1 GTSNPN, CDR2 SVGIG (reference sequence). CDR3 sequence (DNA): TGTGCCTGGAGTATCGTCACTGAAGCTTTCTTT. It yields the protein CAWSIVTEAFF.

The chain uses TRBV15 and TRBJ1-2; D is undetermined. The CDR3 is 14 amino acids. Trimming removed 1 base from V and 4 bases from J, with 10 bases in between. The germline V gene encodes CDR1 LNHNV and CDR2 YYDKDF (reference sequence). CDR3 nucleotide sequence: TGTGCCACCAGCAGAGGGGCGGGTTCCTATGGCTACACCTTC. Protein product: CATSRGAGSYGYTF.

V and J are TRBV7-3 and TRBJ2-2, with D unclear. Germline CDR1 is SGHTA and CDR2 is FQGTGA. Trimming cost V 3 bases and J 3 bases, with 8 bases left between them. CDR3 length: 14 amino acids. The CDR3 DNA follows: TGTGCCAGCAGCTTTAATCGGGACACCGGGGAGCTGTTTTTT. Translated, it gives CASSFNRDTGELFF.

The chain joins TRBV6-1 to TRBJ1-4, with D unclear. V was shortened by 5 bases and J by 7 bases, with 8 bases between the two germline ends. Germline lookup yields CDR1 MNHNS and CDR2 SASEGT. The CDR3 contains 12 residues. CDR3 residues: CASSWTGEKLFF. The CDR3, as DNA: TGTGCCAGCAGTTGGACTGGTGAAAAACTGTTTTTT.

The gene calls are TRBV2 and TRBJ1-4, with TRBD1 identical over 8 bases. After removal of 8 bases from V and 3 bases from J, the junction contained 5 bases not matched to a gene. The CDR3 is made up of 14 amino acids. Germline CDR1 SNHLY, CDR2 FYNNEI. In DNA form, the CDR3 reads TGTGCCAGCGGGACACAGGGGGCTAATGAAAAACTGTTTTTT. Encoded protein: CASGTQGANEKLFF.

The CDR3 sequence is CASSQVQWTSGRGIDTQYF. The DNA for the CDR3 is TGTGCCAGCAGCCAAGTTCAGTGGACTAGCGGGAGGGGGATAGATACGCAGTATTTT. The chain uses TRBV4-2 and TRBJ2-3; 15 bases align to TRBD2. The germline V gene encodes CDR1 LGHNA and CDR2 YNFKEQ. After removal of 1 base from V and 5 bases from J, the junction contained 10 bases not matched to a gene. CDR3 length: 19 amino acids.

The sample holds one count of this clone. The rearrangement uses TRBV7-2 and TRBJ2-1; 11 bases fit TRBD2. V gave up 1 base and J gave up 8 bases; unmatched junction bases: 10. The CDR3 is 17 residues long. Germline loops: CDR1 SGHTA, CDR2 FQGNSA. DNA for the CDR3: TGTGCCAGCAGCTTAGTTTGGACTAGCGGGTGGGGCGATGAGCAGTTCTTC. Translating it yields CASSLVWTSGWGDEQFF.

This rearrangement joins TRBV7-8 to TRBJ1-2; 9 nucleotides line up with TRBD1. The V gene end was trimmed by 3 bases and the J gene end by 8 bases; junction bases not matched to a gene: 10. From germline, CDR1 is SGHVS and CDR2 FQNEAQ. The CDR3 totals 15 residues. The CDR3 region is CASSFGTGIGRGYTF. DNA for the CDR3: TGTGCCAGCAGCTTTGGGACAGGGATCGGGCGGGGCTACACCTTC.

V usage is TRBV5-1 and J usage is TRBJ2-3, with 11 bases lining up with TRBD2. V shed 4 bases and J 0 bases; nucleotides not matched to a gene: 4. The CDR3 extends over 16 amino acids. In germline, CDR1 is SGHRS, CDR2 YFSETQ. The CDR3: CASSARLAGSTDTQYF. As DNA, the CDR3 is TGCGCCAGCAGCGCCAGACTAGCGGGAAGCACAGATACGCAGTATTTT. Looking up the rest from reference TRBV5-1 and TRBJ2-3 gives the full variable domain: KAGVTQTPRYLIKTRGQQVTLSCSPISGHRSVSWYQQTPGQGLQFLFEYFSETQRNKGNFPGRFSGRQFSNSRSEMNVSTLELGDSALYLCASSARLAGSTDTQYFGPGTRLTVL.

The gene calls are TRBV6-6 and TRBJ2-1; the D is unclear. This CDR3 has 15 amino acids. CDR1 MNHNY and CDR2 SVGAGI come from the germline V gene (reference sequence). The ends were cut back, 5 bases at V and 0 bases at J, with 11 bases in the middle. The CDR3 nucleotides read TGTGCCAGCAGTCCGCCCCTAATCTCCTACAATGAGCAGTTCTTC. Its translation: CASSPPLISYNEQFF.

This clone occurred once. The V gene is TRBV28, the J gene TRBJ1-1; 7 bases line up with TRBD1. Germline V gene data show CDR1 as MDHEN and CDR2 as SYDVKM. This CDR3 contains 13 residues. V shed 5 bases, J shed 10 bases, and the junction held 10 bases outside the gene matches. CDR3 sequence reads: CASSPRQGQGAFF. For the CDR3, the DNA is TGTGCCAGCAGTCCTCGACAGGGCCAAGGAGCTTTCTTT.